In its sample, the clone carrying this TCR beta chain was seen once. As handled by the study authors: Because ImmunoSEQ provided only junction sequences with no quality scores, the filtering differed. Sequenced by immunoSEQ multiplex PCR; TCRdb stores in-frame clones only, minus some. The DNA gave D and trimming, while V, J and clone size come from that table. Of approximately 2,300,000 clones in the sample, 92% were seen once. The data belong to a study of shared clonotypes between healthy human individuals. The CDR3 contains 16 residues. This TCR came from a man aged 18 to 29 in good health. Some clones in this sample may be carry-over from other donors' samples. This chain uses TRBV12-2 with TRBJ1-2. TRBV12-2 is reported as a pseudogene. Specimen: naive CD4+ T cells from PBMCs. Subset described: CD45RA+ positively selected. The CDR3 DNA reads TGTGCAAGTCGCTGTTCGGCCCCCGCATACGCCTATGGCTACACCTTC. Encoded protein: CASRCSAPAYAYGYTF.